The entry below gives a single T cell receptor beta chain sequence along with its context. This clone was seen a few times. The antigen it binds to is not known. No per-base quality is available; no much larger clone lies one base away. The sample belongs to a study of cytomegalovirus exposure and HLA in healthy donors (dated by TCRdb to about 2017). Background on the whole study: An earlier analysis of about 530 of the donors reported approximately 260 Gb of sequence data and approximately 120 million unique TCR beta sequences obtained from roughly 180 million T cells. Approximately 310 gigabases of sequencing data and approximately 93 million unique TCR sequences were included in an early release covering 550 to 800 HLA-typed donors. Of the 398 genotyped donors, about 80% fell in the genetic ancestry cluster associated with self-reported Caucasian donors. The study was designed to test whether signatures of past pathogen exposure could be identified by cataloging public T cell receptors. The study profiled the T cell repertoires of 500 to 800 subjects by immunosequencing and related them to cytomegalovirus serostatus. Along with the approximately 650-subject first cohort, a separate validation cohort of over 90 different subjects was used. The study combined high-throughput TCR immunosequencing, statistical association of individual TCRs with disease status, and machine learning to predict cytomegalovirus infection status. A later analysis re-examined previously published TCR beta repertoires from over 500 donors and added high-resolution HLA genotyping to investigate patterns of TCR occurrence. Rather than drawing on any new phenotypic data, the later analysis identified candidate immune exposures from TCR beta sequences and the way those sequences occurred across donors. To decide whether each TCR beta V gene segment behaved as functional or pseudogenic, an earlier analysis of fewer than 750 of the donors relied on high-throughput TCR beta sequencing. Donor age, sex, ethnicity and CMV serostatus were compiled together with the repertoire data. A later genetic analysis took genome-wide SNP genotypes for about 65% of the roughly 670 donors and used that subset as a discovery cohort. Every discovery cohort repertoire had been produced on one sequencing platform. Both class I and class II loci were covered by HLA typing, at four-digit resolution. Typing coverage differed by locus: A, B, C, DRB1 and DQB1 were typed in about 629-640 donors, DQA1 in about 560, DPA1 in around 580, and DPB1 in about 450. Five DR-DQ haplotypes were treated as single units for association and clustering because of strong linkage in the cohort. Among about 360 genotyped donors of the cohort, an average of around 240,000 unique TCR beta nucleotide sequences were sequenced per donor, roughly 20% of them non-productive.

The library relied on the immunoSEQ multiplex PCR assay. For the multiplex PCR, a mixture combining 60 forward primers for TCR Vbeta segments and 13 reverse primers for TCR Jbeta segments was used. The CDR3 region of rearranged TCR beta genes was amplified from genomic DNA with a multiplex PCR assay. On the Illumina HiSeq System, the amplified TCR beta libraries were sequenced as 87-base-pair reads. The original pipeline was this. In a later analysis, roughly 80 million unique TCR beta chains were counted across the roughly 700 repertoires, and about 9.9 million of these chains were shared by at least two donors. A nearest-neighbor algorithm error-corrected the raw reads and collapsed the reads into unique sequences, merging closely related sequences to remove PCR and sequencing errors. To assign V, D and J gene segments, CDR3 sequences were aligned to IMGT reference sequences. For a sequence to be retained, at least a six-nucleotide match to both a V gene segment and a J gene segment was required. A rearrangement was called productive if the CDR3 had no stop codons and remained in frame with V and J, and every other rearrangement was called non-productive. CDR3 was defined according to IMGT convention as the region running from the second conserved V-encoded cysteine to the conserved J-encoded phenylalanine. The earlier analysis of about 590 of the donors excluded sequences that lacked an unambiguous match to a single V gene segment. In an earlier analysis of 587 of the donors, V segments were called functional above 56.7% productive rearrangements and were called segregating when the between-donor standard deviation exceeded 5%. A statistical classification framework was built for diagnosing cytomegalovirus status from the catalog of TCR beta chain sequences. In a later analysis, V and J genes were assigned by comparing TCR nucleotide sequences against IMGT/GENE-DB human TR gene sequences. A later analysis assigned CDR3 sequences and most-parsimonious VDJ recombination scenarios with the TCRdist pipeline. In a later analysis, each TCR beta chain was defined by its CDR3 amino acid sequence together with its V-gene family, and reads lacking a unique V-gene family were excluded. A later analysis removed 592 highly shared, low-generation-probability nucleotide sequences to deal with suspected cross-contamination and a sequencing artifact. In a later analysis, a clonal expansion index for each public chain was calculated from normalized within-repertoire ranks of inferred template counts. A later analysis computed generation probabilities with a VDJ recombination model fitted to out-of-frame rearrangements, and checked the results against IGoR. In a later analysis, TCR-TCR, TCR-HLA and TCR-CMV co-occurrence was scored with hypergeometric tests, and a repertoire-size bias correction was applied to TCR pairs. In a later analysis, false discovery rates were estimated by permuting HLA or CMV assignments 20 times. In a later analysis, co-occurring TCRs were grouped using DBSCAN, with TCRdist sequence similarity added in when clustering inside HLA-allele-positive subsets. Co-occurrence clustering excluded repertoires with fewer than 30,000 or more than 120,000 public chains, plus five with anomalous nucleotide sharing. Not all clones reach the TCRdb copy of this immuneACCESS table, which keeps in-frame sequences only. Checked studies attribute under half of the gap to unresolved V genes and leave the rest unexplained. V and J calls and clone size are as listed in that table; D and trimming were resolved from the DNA. Present in this sample are fewer than 150,000 clones, more than 60% of which were seen just once. The top ten hold approximately 2.8% of the sample.

Summary of the overall study and its limitations: In a later analysis, HLA-associated TCR beta chains showed more clonal expansion and lower generation probabilities than non-associated chains that were equally common. Some IMGT-functional V segments, including TRBV6-2 and TRBV6-3, could not be distinguished by the 87-base-pair reads and were therefore excluded. The authors suggested that the approach could potentially be extended to other disease states and immunological phenotypes. A later genetic analysis reported fewer N-insertions in productive TCRs among donors in an Asian-associated ancestry cluster than the approximately 670-donor mean. Because counts were too low, seventeen rarely observed V segments, including chromosome 9 orphons, were excluded from the earlier analysis of 587 of the donors. When HLA alleles, especially DR and DQ, strongly co-occurred, attributing TCR associations to individual alleles was difficult. A later analysis associated 16,951 TCR beta sequences with specific HLA alleles at a false discovery rate of 0.05. In a later analysis, most CMV-associated TCR beta chains were found to appear HLA-restricted, with HLA associations seemingly driven largely by CMV exposure. CMV serostatus was the only immune exposure information available for the cohort. Several of the top co-occurrence clusters appeared to be linked to parvovirus B19, influenza, CMV and Epstein-Barr virus, according to a later analysis. A later genetic analysis associated a missense DCLRE1C variant with V-gene and J-gene trimming of TCR beta chains, and an independent cohort replicated the association. The classifier was reported to diagnose cytomegalovirus status with high specificity and sensitivity in both the original cohort and the validation cohort. Because some donors lacked HLA typing at each locus, the association tests relied only on the typed subset. A further reported finding was that TCR beta sequences accurately predicted the HLA-A and HLA-B alleles for most subjects in the first cohort. In a later analysis, TCR association rates were found to vary across HLA loci, with the most associated TCRs seen for DRB1 alleles and the fewest for HLA-C alleles. Sequencing depth was assumed to be roughly uniform across donors in the presence/absence analyses, though that assumption may not hold. A few of the identified cytomegalovirus-associated TCR beta chains were confirmed in vitro to be specific for cytomegalovirus antigens. Linkage disequilibrium might explain the correlated functional status among segregating V segments, but an unknown experimental factor could not be excluded. In an earlier analysis of 500 to 650 of the donors, most TCR beta V segments appeared in productive rearrangements about 87% or about 30% of the time, broadly matching IMGT annotations. Most TCR sequences were observed very rarely across donors, whereas some public TCRs were present in many individuals. This cohort had only TCR beta chains sequenced, and the lack of alpha or paired-chain data limited which features could be detected. A total of some 180 TCR beta chains were listed by the study as associated with cytomegalovirus. The sequencing pipeline was judged likely to have produced a cluster of highly shared sequence variants as a technical artifact.

In total, over 600 healthy bone marrow donors made up the cohort. At the time of sampling, every cohort member was nominally healthy, though immune exposures that went unrecorded were likely present. The donor tested CMV seronegative, placing the donor among the roughly 400 seronegative members of the cohort. Each donor provided a peripheral blood sample, and peripheral blood mononuclear cells were used for TCR beta sequencing. The Qiagen DNeasy Blood Extraction Kit was used to extract genomic DNA from the blood cell samples. The germline V gene provides CDR1 SGHTA and CDR2 FQGNSA. The CDR3 holds 15 amino acids from the cysteine to the phenylalanine. CDR3 DNA only is kept here, 45 bases in frame from base 1. From V the trimming removes 4 bases and from J it removes 8 bases, while the gene matches leave 10 bases of the junction unaccounted for.

Sample: PBMCs. This receptor was obtained from a male donor in good health and CMV-seronegative. This receptor chain uses TRBV7-2 and TRBJ2-1; 8 middle bases align to TRBD2. In nucleotides, the sequence is TGTGCCAGCAGCTCGACTAGCGTGGGGGGGCATGAGCAGTTCTTC. Translated, it reads CASSSTSVGGHEQFF.